This T cell receptor beta chain appears in the sequencing data of a study of post-analysis software for immune sequencing data (dated by TCRdb to between 2014 and 2016). For context, the study as a whole: Disease courses on record covered relapsing-remitting, secondary progressive and progressive-relapsing multiple sclerosis, though some patients had no subtype annotation. Patient repertoires were compared against ten to eleven previously published healthy control repertoires from donors aged roughly 6 to 26 years. A subset of samples was prepared in parallel using single-end sample barcoding, then pooled and co-amplified after Illumina adapter ligation. Results the study describes overall, beyond this receptor: Significantly higher frequencies in patients than in controls were found for roughly 5 TRBV segments, including TRBV5-6, TRBV5-1 and TRBV20-1. The control group was slightly older than the multiple sclerosis patient group. Significantly lower normalized Chao1 diversity was found in multiple sclerosis patients than in controls, suggesting substantial peripheral T-cell clonal expansion. Strong co-clustering of samples prepared in the same batch was shown by direct clustering with F measure, prompting a batch-effect correction.

This clonotype appeared a few times. Which antigen it targets is not known. There are no base qualities to consult, and no much larger clone falls within one base. TCR beta repertoires were profiled from peripheral blood of 13 young patients with multiple sclerosis to demonstrate the VDJtools post-analysis software. The multiple sclerosis patients were children and adolescents ranging in age from about 6 to 17 years. CDR1 and CDR2 are drawn from the germline V gene: MNHEY, SVGAGI. Counted from cysteine to phenylalanine, this CDR3 has 14 amino acids. Just the 42-base CDR3 DNA is kept, in frame starting at base 1. Library construction relied on PCR. Reads for this sample came from an Illumina HiSeq 2500. To reduce PCR and sequencing biases, unique molecular identifiers were incorporated into the TCR beta cDNA libraries. Every 1 to 10 million input T cells yielded 500,000 or so cDNA molecules, meaning each molecule approximated one T cell. The patient libraries were prepared and sequenced with the same protocol used for the earlier healthy control dataset. Within a given batch, samples were prepared together, multiplexed and sequenced on the same HiSeq lane. Regarding the original processing steps: Raw barcoded reads were processed with MIGEC, discarding single-read molecular identifier groups before consensus assembly and CDR3 extraction. VDJtools was used for post-analysis of the clonotype tables, and diversity was normalized by down-sampling every dataset to the size of the smallest sample. In repertoire overlap clustering, CDR3 amino acid sequences, but not nucleotide sequences, were matched to correct batch-related cross-sample contamination. In TCRdb, the public reads were trimmed at Q25 with fastp and aligned with MiXCR, with productive beta chains retained. Every distinct CDR3 protein forms one entry, paired with its most common genes and DNA. TCRdb assigned the V and J calls; the authors' analysis was not used. This sample gives about 540,000 distinct CDR3 sequences in total; approximately 31% of them show up just once. The biggest ten clones account for around 6.1% of the sample.

The chain uses TRBV6-5 and TRBJ2-5; 9 central bases correspond to TRBD1. The J call is in doubt because the DNA end fits TRBJ2-7 better. Sequences were obtained from blood. The receptor comes from a girl between 2 and 17 years old with multiple sclerosis. The encoded CDR3 is CASKRGQGGYEQYF. The nucleotide sequence is TGTGCCAGTAAACGGGGACAGGGAGGGTACGAGCAGTACTTC.